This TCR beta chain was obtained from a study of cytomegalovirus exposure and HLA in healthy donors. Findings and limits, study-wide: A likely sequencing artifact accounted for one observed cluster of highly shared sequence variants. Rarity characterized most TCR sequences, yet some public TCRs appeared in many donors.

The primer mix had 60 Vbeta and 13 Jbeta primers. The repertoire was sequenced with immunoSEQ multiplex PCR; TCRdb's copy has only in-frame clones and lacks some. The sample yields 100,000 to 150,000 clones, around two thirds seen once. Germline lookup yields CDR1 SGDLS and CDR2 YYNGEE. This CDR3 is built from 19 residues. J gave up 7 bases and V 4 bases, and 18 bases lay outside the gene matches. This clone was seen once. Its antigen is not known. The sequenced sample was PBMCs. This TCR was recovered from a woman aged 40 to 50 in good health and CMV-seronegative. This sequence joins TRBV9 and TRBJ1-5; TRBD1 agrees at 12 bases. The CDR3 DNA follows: TGTGCCAGCAGCCCACCGCAGGGTGGGACAGGGGGCGAAGGGCAGCCCCAGCATTTT. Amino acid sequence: CASSPPQGGTGGEGQPQHF.